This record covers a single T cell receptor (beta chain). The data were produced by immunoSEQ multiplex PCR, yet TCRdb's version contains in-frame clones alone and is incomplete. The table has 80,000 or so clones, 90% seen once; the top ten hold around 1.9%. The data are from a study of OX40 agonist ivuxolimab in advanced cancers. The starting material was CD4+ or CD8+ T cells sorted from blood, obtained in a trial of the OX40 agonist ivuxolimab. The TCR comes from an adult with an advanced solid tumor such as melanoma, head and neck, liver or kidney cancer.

CDR3 DNA: TGCGCCAGCAGTCAACCCACCGGGAATCTCCCCTACGAGCAGTACTTC. This encodes CASSQPTGNLPYEQYF. The chain has TRBV23-1 and TRBJ2-7, with D possibly TRBD2 on 5 matching bases. TRBV23-1 is an ORF for which the function is uncertain. The V gene lost 2 bases and the J gene lost 2 bases, with 16 bases spanning the gap. The CDR3 length is 16 residues.